Listed below are T cell receptor beta chains from one sample, sequenced in a study of blood T cell repertoires in COVID-19. This table comes from immunoSEQ multiplex PCR, and its TCRdb copy is limited to in-frame clones, with some not included. This sample carries 30,000 to 40,000 clones, more than 75% of them seen once, and the ten largest clones take over 30%. The sequencing input was peripheral blood. Receptors originate from a man older than 75 with acute or convalescent COVID-19. Both conserved end residues are part of each CDR3.

TRBV18 | CASSPTPVVSGSYEQYF
TRBV2 | CASSESPGGQNTGELFF
TRBV11-3 | CASSQRSTTDTQYF
TRBV7-6 | CASSLQEGYEQYF
TRBV28 | CASNQQGRTEAFF
TRBV28 | CASLRGLGLGNTIYF
TRBV5-4 | CASSLRTSGSYEQYF
TRBV9 | CASSEGLAGGPSTDTQYF
TRBV7-8 | CASSLAVGGGNEKLFF
TRBV5-8 | CASSLGAGGLLMDQPQHF
TRBV30 | CAWSGTDISGANVLTF
TRBV6-2/TRBV6-3 | CASSTAELQETQYF
TRBV13 | CATIRFSGANVLTF
TRBV30 | CAWSETGTGGLVNEQFF
TRBV4-3 | CASSQDNGGAVEKLFF
TRBV7-2 | CASSFRTNSYEQYF
TRBV7-2 | CASRVVRLHNEQFF
TRBV18 | CASSPQNRDGYTF
TRBV30 | CAWSITLNTGELFF
TRBV5-1 | CASSLEQGQGSRETQYF
TRBV7-9 | CASSLERRWTEAFF
TRBV6-1 | CASSETQGRAFF
TRBV27 | CASSQGQGAYNEQFF